These 6 T cell receptor beta chains share one sample of origin, sequenced in a study of tumor-infiltrating lymphocytes in primary liver carcinoma. The template, about 510 ng total RNA, yielded TCR beta cDNA made with a constant-region primer. Three nested multiplex PCR rounds, a slightly modified ARM-PCR method, built the TCR beta libraries. TRBV1-TRBV30 forward primers and a C-beta reverse primer were used in the first two PCR rounds, which each ran for about 10 cycles. TCRdb re-analysed the multiplex PCR reads in MiXCR, keeping a single row per CDR3 protein. The table records approximately 320,000 distinct CDR3 sequences, more than 55% of them present only once. Blood RNA originated from unsorted whole blood, with germline DNA additionally extracted. Sequencing input: peripheral blood. These receptors originate from a woman aged 30 to 39 with primary liver carcinoma and hepatitis B virus infection.

This clonotype was recorded once. A read error may be the cause here, since a much bigger clone is one base away. The chain couples TRBV6-1 to TRBJ1-4; no clear D. V was cut by 7 bases and J by 6 bases, with 21 bases left in between. This CDR3 contains 16 residues. Germline V lookup: CDR1 MNHNS, CDR2 SASEGT. The CDR3 region is CASTGRRNMGDEKLFF. CDR3 bases: TGTGCCAGCACTGGTCGGAGGAACATGGGTGATGAAAAACTGTTTTTT.

This clonotype was observed a few times. The chain employs TRBV7-9 and TRBJ2-3, with unresolved D. Germline V gene lookup returns CDR1 SEHNR and CDR2 FQNEAQ (reference sequence). This CDR3 spans 15 amino acids. The V and J ends lost 5 bases and 2 bases respectively, with 14 bases between them. CDR3: CASSDPRPLTDTQYF. Written as DNA, the CDR3 is TGTGCCAGCAGCGACCCTAGGCCCCTCACAGATACGCAGTATTTT.

On this clonotype itself: One end of the junction varies from germline; a read error may be responsible. The chain carries TRBV11-1 and TRBJ1-4, with D maybe TRBD1 (6 bases). The CDR3 covers 14 residues. CDR1 and CDR2 from the germline V gene are SGHAT and FQDESV (reference sequence). The CDR3 sequence: CGSSSDRKDEKLFF. The CDR3 DNA is TGTGGCAGCAGCTCCGACAGGAAGGATGAAAAACTGTTTTTT.

The chain employs TRBV10-1 and TRBJ2-5; 9 nucleotides align to TRBD1. The CDR3 is 14 amino acids. The V and J ends lost 8 bases and 4 bases, in that order; junction bases with no gene match: 8. From germline, CDR1 is WNHNN and CDR2 SYGVQD (reference sequence). CDR3 DNA sequence: TGCGCCAGCGGAACAGGGGGCGCGGGAGAGACCCAGTACTTC. Encoded protein: CASGTGGAGETQYF.

Comments on this clonotype: The final CDR3 position lacks the conserved phenylalanine or tryptophan, pointing to a likely read error. The V call is TRBV6-1, the J call TRBJ2-5; 7 nucleotides align to TRBD1. V trimming: 7 bases; J trimming: 6 bases; junction bases outside the gene matches: 8. In germline, CDR1 is MNHNS, CDR2 SASEGT. This CDR3 has 13 residues. The CDR3 DNA reads TGTGCCAGCATCTTAGGGGGCAGCCAGACCCAGTACTTA. It encodes CASILGGSQTQYL.

V is TRBV19 and J is TRBJ1-4, with TRBD1 as a possible D gene (5 bases). The CDR3 has 14 amino acids. The V end was cut by 5 bases, the J end by 11 bases, with 18 bases between. The germline gives CDR1 LNHDA, CDR2 SQIVND (reference sequence). This chain's CDR3 is CASSPTPGRTKLFF. The CDR3 DNA follows: TGTGCCAGTAGTCCTACTCCGGGACGCACTAAACTGTTTTTT.